This T cell receptor beta chain was retrieved from a study of blood T cell repertoires in COVID-19 (dated by TCRdb to about 2020). For the study in its entirety: Collaborator samples came from the United States, Italy and Spain and covered acute and convalescent phases of COVID-19. The samples were drawn from the first 160 participants of the ongoing ImmuneRACE study and from 1,254 subjects provided by 6 global collaborators. The repertoires were made available in a free public database intended to serve as a resource for research on the immune response to SARS-CoV-2. Sample metadata almost always included a de-identified subject ID, COVID-19 status, age in years and sex. Where HLA class I and class II types were available, the types were taken from metadata supplied by the sample provider, not from assay-based typing. The material from the prospective study consisted of cDNA or gDNA derived from T cells, B-cell-depleted T cells, or PBMCs. The dataset comprised deeply sampled blood TCRbeta repertoires from subjects exposed to, actively infected with, or recovered from COVID-19.

What the work shows at the level of the full study, not this receptor alone: How much clinical and demographic metadata was included differed by source and by participant, and the metadata was provided uncurated.

Notes on this clone: What antigen it recognizes has not been identified. The input lacks base qualities; no much larger clone sits a single base away.

The immunoSEQ Assay, a bias-controlled multiplex PCR, was used to amplify TCRbeta CDR3 regions from genomic DNA. Per the source publication's procedure: The number of nucleated cells in each sample was estimated from the amplification of reference gene primers within the assay. To quantify the absolute abundance of each unique TCRbeta CDR3 rearrangement, sequence reads were collapsed and filtered. For each sample, productive Simpson clonality was calculated as the square root of Simpson's diversity index across productive rearrangements. TCRdb took this table from immuneACCESS and kept in-frame rearrangements with V and J called. Such tables lack part of the clones; where checked against another copy, unresolved V genes explain under half of the gap, and the rest is unexplained. V and J calls and clone size follow that table, whereas D and trimming were derived from the DNA. The sample table shows under 300,000 clones, and around three quarters are seen once. 2.5% to 4% of the sample is held by the ten biggest clonotypes.

From the cysteine up to the phenylalanine, the CDR3 has a length of 15 residues. Left in the record is the CDR3 DNA by itself, 45 bases read in frame from the first base. The germline V gene (reference sequence) specifies LGHDT as CDR1 and YNNKEL as CDR2. Between the V and J ends, shortened by 1 base and 11 bases respectively, the junction contains 18 bases. Each collaborating institution followed its own protocols to collect whole blood in K2EDTA tubes. For TCRbeta analysis, collaborators shipped samples in one of three forms: frozen whole blood, isolated PBMCs, or DNA extracted from either of those sample types.

The receptor was isolated from an elderly woman with acute or convalescent COVID-19. The specimen was peripheral blood. The sequence joins TRBV3-1 (or the pseudogene TRBV3-2) to TRBJ2-1; the D gene is perhaps TRBD1, from 5 matching bases. The nucleotides read TGTGCCAGCAGCCAAGTAGGGGTTCGGGCGGTCAAGCAGTTCTTC. Translated, this gives CASSQVGVRAVKQFF.